The clone carrying this T cell receptor beta chain was recorded at least ten times. Germline values: CDR1 KGHSH, CDR2 LQKENI. This CDR3 has 17 amino acids. With 2 bases removed from V and 5 bases from J, the gap between germline ends came to 20 bases. These data belong to a study of metastatic and nonmetastatic thyroid tumors. Background on the study: Malignant thyroid and benign thyroid patients provided blood and tumor or nodule tissue whose repertoires were compared.

Patients had received no treatment of any kind before thyroid surgery. Methods used by the authors: Construction of a distant-metastasis classifier for papillary thyroid cancer relied on CDR3 differences across clinicopathological groups. TCRdb reanalyzed the PCR reads via MiXCR. TCRdb's processing, not the authors' own work, is the source of the V and J calls. Among about 69,000 clones listed, 14% were seen once. The gene calls are TRBV18 and TRBJ2-3; possibly TRBD1 or TRBD2 for D (5 bases each). The sample consisted of blood. The clonotype originates from a male donor with papillary thyroid cancer or a benign thyroid nodule (not recorded which). Some clones in this sample may be carry-over from other donors' samples. The CDR3 loop is CASSPFEGPLTEDTQYF. Written as DNA, the CDR3 is TGTGCCAGCTCACCATTTGAGGGGCCGTTAACAGAAGATACGCAGTATTTT.